The source of this TCR beta chain is a study of blood T cell repertoires in COVID-19. The wider study: The United States, Italy and Spain were the sources of the acute and convalescent COVID-19 samples. Nucleic acid was either cDNA or gDNA, and it came from T cells, B-cell-depleted T cells, or PBMCs.

Study processing details: Amplification with reference gene primers provided the estimates of nucleated cell counts. Data came from immunoSEQ multiplex PCR; TCRdb stores just in-frame clones and leaves some out. V and J calls and clone size are given by that table; D and trimming were obtained from the DNA. The table has over 400,000 clones, 80% to 90% seen once. Germline V gene data show CDR1 as SGHRS and CDR2 as YFSETQ. Trimming stripped 0 bases from V and 7 bases from J, with 13 bases between. The CDR3 has 14 amino acids. The chain is built from TRBV5-1 and TRBJ1-2; unclear D gene. The sequenced material came from peripheral blood. The source of this sequence is a woman in her 30s with active or convalescent COVID-19. The CDR3 sequence: CASSLVGAQGGYTF. The CDR3 DNA is TGCGCCAGCAGCTTGGTCGGAGCCCAAGGTGGCTACACCTTC.